This is a list of T cell receptor beta chains from one sample in a study of identical twins. TCRdb re-analysed the 5' RACE reads in MiXCR, keeping a single row per CDR3 protein. Of 500,000 or so distinct CDR3 sequences listed, approximately 15% are singletons. The data were also submitted as part of a second study, on yellow fever vaccine responses in identical twins.

Sequenced material: CD4+ T cells sorted from blood. Every receptor here comes from a young woman in good health. Each CDR3 is given with its conserved first and last residue. The D gene is left open where the match is weak. Size is omitted from some rows. Given values are once, few, many or a class for expanded clones.

v_gene	j_gene	abundance	d_gene	CDR3aa	CDR3nt
TRBV7-9	TRBJ2-7	NA	NA	CASSFDVSRGIYEQYF	TGTGCCAGCAGCTTTGACGTCAGCAGGGGTATCTACGAGCAGTACTTC
TRBV7-9	TRBJ2-1	few	TRBD1	CASSFSLTGGLLNEQFF	TGTGCCAGCAGTTTTTCTTTAACAGGGGGCCTGTTGAATGAGCAGTTCTTC
TRBV15	TRBJ2-6	NA	NA	CATSRSLSGANVLTF	TGTGCCACCAGCAGGAGTCTCTCTGGGGCCAACGTCCTGACTTTC
TRBV20-1	TRBJ2-3	NA	NA	CSAPAGADTQYF	TGCAGTGCTCCTGCCGGGGCAGATACGCAGTATTTT
TRBV7-7	TRBJ2-3	many	NA	CASSSRQSDTQYF	TGTGCTAGCAGCTCCCGACAGTCAGATACGCAGTATTTT
TRBV15	TRBJ2-3	few	NA	CATSRPQSTDTQYF	TGTGCCACCAGCAGGCCTCAGAGCACAGATACGCAGTATTTT
TRBV6-1	TRBJ1-2	NA	NA	CASSRNIKEFGYTF	TGTGCCAGCAGTCGGAATATAAAGGAGTTTGGCTACACCTTC
TRBV6-5	TRBJ2-3	many	NA	CASSYSLVPDTQYF	TGTGCCAGCAGTTACTCGTTGGTCCCAGATACGCAGTATTTT
TRBV11-1	TRBJ2-4	NA	NA	CASSHPEEYIQYF	TGTGCCAGCAGCCACCCGGAAGAGTACATTCAGTACTTC
TRBV5-1	TRBJ2-1	few	TRBD1	CASSLAGTGVYNEQFF	TGCGCCAGCAGCTTGGCCGGGACAGGGGTCTACAATGAGCAGTTCTTC
TRBV3-1	TRBJ2-3	few	NA	CASSQDPGQYSTDTQYF	TGTGCCAGCAGCCAAGATCCCGGACAGTATAGTACAGATACGCAGTATTTT
TRBV24-1	TRBJ1-4	NA	TRBD1	CATSEGQAMDEKLFF	TGTGCCACCAGTGAAGGACAGGCCATGGATGAAAAACTGTTTTTT
TRBV5-1	TRBJ2-5	NA	NA	CASSLGGALQETQYF	TGCGCCAGCAGCTTGGGTGGGGCCCTCCAAGAGACCCAGTACTTC
TRBV28	TRBJ2-3	few	NA	CASGTLGYTDTQYF	TGTGCCAGCGGGACACTAGGGTATACAGATACGCAGTATTTT
TRBV29-1	TRBJ2-5	NA	NA	CSVGPQGETQYF	TGCAGCGTTGGGCCCCAAGGAGAGACCCAGTACTTC
TRBV24-1	TRBJ2-1	few	NA	CATSDPNTENEQFF	TGTGCCACCAGTGATCCTAATACAGAGAATGAGCAGTTCTTC
TRBV3-1	TRBJ2-2	many	TRBD2	CASSPPGTSGVTGELFF	TGTGCCAGCAGCCCCCCTGGGACTAGCGGAGTCACCGGGGAGCTGTTTTTT
TRBV20-1	TRBJ1-5	NA	NA	CSAKPRLNQPQHF	TGCAGTGCCAAGCCACGGCTCAATCAGCCCCAGCATTTT
TRBV15	TRBJ2-1	many	NA	CATSRPSGEQFF	TGTGCCACCAGCAGACCATCCGGTGAGCAGTTCTTC
TRBV24-1	TRBJ2-2	NA	TRBD2	CATSDHSGRDTGELFF	TGTGCCACCAGTGATCACAGCGGGAGGGACACCGGGGAGCTGTTTTTT
TRBV20-1	TRBJ1-2	few	NA	CSAKGEQNYGYTF	TGCAGTGCCAAAGGGGAGCAGAACTATGGCTACACCTTC
TRBV5-1	TRBJ2-7	NA	NA	CASSGKTRSSYEQYF	TGCGCCAGCTCGGGGAAAACTAGGAGCTCCTACGAGCAGTACTTC
TRBV12-3/TRBV12-4	TRBJ1-1	few	NA	CASSLEAGVVTEAFF	TGTGCCAGCAGTTTAGAAGCGGGAGTGGTCACTGAAGCTTTCTTT
TRBV7-6	TRBJ2-5	NA	NA	CASSSAAVPQETQYF	TGTGCCAGCAGCTCTGCAGCGGTACCTCAAGAGACCCAGTACTTC
TRBV6-2/TRBV6-3	TRBJ2-5	few	TRBD2	CASSSESGRGETQYF	TGTGCCAGCAGTTCCGAAAGCGGGAGGGGAGAGACCCAGTACTTC
TRBV4-2	TRBJ2-3	many	NA	CASSQDQVQLADTQYF	TGTGCCAGCAGCCAAGATCAGGTCCAGTTAGCGGATACGCAGTATTTT
TRBV29-1	TRBJ2-3	many	NA	CSVDGKGTDTQYF	TGCAGCGTTGACGGAAAGGGGACAGATACGCAGTATTTT
TRBV20-1	TRBJ2-7	few	NA	CSAPGQNRYERYF	TGCAGTGCCCCCGGACAGAACCGCTACGAGCGGTACTTC
TRBV4-1	TRBJ2-7	NA	TRBD1	CASSPADRAYEQYF	TGCGCCAGCAGCCCGGCCGACAGGGCCTACGAGCAGTACTTC
TRBV19	TRBJ2-7	NA	TRBD1	CASSVDRGSLMREQYF	TGTGCCAGTAGTGTTGACAGGGGGTCCCTTATGCGGGAGCAGTACTTC
TRBV11-2	TRBJ2-7	NA	NA	CASSLLWQGSYEQYF	TGTGCCAGCAGCTTACTTTGGCAGGGTTCCTACGAGCAGTACTTC
TRBV11-1	TRBJ2-6	few	TRBD2	CASSSQVSGVTSGANVLTF	TGTGCCAGCAGCTCCCAAGTAAGCGGGGTAACATCTGGGGCCAACGTCCTGACTTTC
TRBV4-2	TRBJ2-1	few	TRBD2	CASSQEGTRSYNEQFF	TGTGCCAGCAGCCAAGAGGGGACTAGGTCCTACAATGAGCAGTTCTTC
TRBV5-1	TRBJ2-1	NA	NA	CASSDSKGYNEQFF	TGCGCCAGCAGCGATTCTAAAGGCTACAATGAGCAGTTCTTC
TRBV7-2	TRBJ2-3	few	TRBD1	CASSATGDRQYF	TGTGCCAGCAGCGCAACAGGGGACAGGCAGTATTTT
TRBV5-6	TRBJ2-5	NA	NA	CASSLGVVGQETQYF	TGTGCCAGCAGCTTGGGGGTCGTAGGGCAAGAGACCCAGTACTTC
TRBV20-1	TRBJ2-3	NA	NA	CSASRIVTDTQYF	TGCAGTGCTAGTAGGATCGTCACGGATACGCAGTATTTT
TRBV9	TRBJ2-5	few	TRBD2	CASSVVAGGPQETQYF	TGTGCCAGCAGCGTAGTAGCGGGGGGACCCCAAGAGACCCAGTACTTC
TRBV7-8	TRBJ2-2	NA	TRBD1	CASSRGQGYPGELFF	TGTGCCAGCAGCAGAGGACAGGGGTACCCCGGGGAGCTGTTTTTT
TRBV7-2	TRBJ2-7	few	NA	CASSFRRGSEQYF	TGTGCCAGCAGCTTCCGGAGGGGGAGCGAGCAGTACTTC
TRBV12-3/TRBV12-4	TRBJ2-7	NA	NA	CASSLRWASYEQYF	TGTGCCAGCAGTTTACGCTGGGCCTCCTACGAGCAGTACTTC
TRBV20-1	TRBJ1-2	NA	NA	CSARRNSNYGYTF	TGCAGTGCTAGGCGAAATTCTAACTATGGCTACACCTTC
TRBV28	TRBJ2-1	few	TRBD2	CASSLYGTSGRAINEQFF	TGTGCCAGCAGTTTATACGGGACTAGCGGGAGGGCGATAAATGAGCAGTTCTTC
TRBV6-5	TRBJ2-2	NA	TRBD1	CASSYPGTGGIGELFF	TGTGCCAGCAGTTACCCCGGGACAGGGGGCATCGGGGAGCTGTTTTTT
TRBV12-3/TRBV12-4	TRBJ2-1	NA	NA	CASSFSGAVSYNEQFF	TGTGCCAGCAGTTTTTCGGGGGCCGTATCCTACAATGAGCAGTTCTTC
TRBV19	TRBJ2-1	NA	NA	CASSIQDLNEQFF	TGTGCCAGTAGTATCCAGGACCTCAATGAGCAGTTCTTC
TRBV7-2	TRBJ2-3	NA	NA	CASSLDGRRSTDTQYF	TGTGCCAGCAGCTTAGATGGTCGGCGATCGACAGATACGCAGTATTTT
TRBV28	TRBJ1-2	NA	NA	CASSLVYMGTSYGYTF	TGTGCCAGCAGTTTAGTGTATATGGGGACCTCCTATGGCTACACCTTC
TRBV6-1	TRBJ2-7	NA	NA	CASSASRGATYEQYF	TGTGCCAGCAGTGCCTCGCGGGGAGCGACCTACGAGCAGTACTTC
TRBV6-5	TRBJ2-1	many	NA	CASSRSGEQFF	TGTGCCAGCAGTAGGAGTGGTGAGCAGTTCTTC
TRBV20-1	TRBJ2-1	few	TRBD1	CSATPGQGGNEQFF	TGCAGTGCTACGCCGGGACAGGGAGGGAATGAGCAGTTCTTC
TRBV5-6	TRBJ2-5	few	NA	CASSRTNRQTQYF	TGTGCCAGCAGCCGCACGAATCGACAGACCCAGTACTTC